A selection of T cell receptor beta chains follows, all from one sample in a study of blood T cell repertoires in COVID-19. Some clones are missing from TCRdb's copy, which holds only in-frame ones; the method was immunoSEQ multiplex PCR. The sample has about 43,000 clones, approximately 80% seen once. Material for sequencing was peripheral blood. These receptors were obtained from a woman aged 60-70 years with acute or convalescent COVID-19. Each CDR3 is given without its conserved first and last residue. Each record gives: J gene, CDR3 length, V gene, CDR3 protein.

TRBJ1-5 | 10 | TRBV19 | ASSATGQPQH
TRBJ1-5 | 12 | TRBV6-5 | ASSRTGGHQPQH
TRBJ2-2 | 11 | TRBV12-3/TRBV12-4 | ASSGTRTGELF
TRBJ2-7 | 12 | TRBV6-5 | ASSYSGQLYEQY
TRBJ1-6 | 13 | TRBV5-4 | ASSGPGQGDSPLH
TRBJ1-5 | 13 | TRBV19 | ASATGAPNGQPQH
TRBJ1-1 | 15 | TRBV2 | ASSEMTGVEENTEAF
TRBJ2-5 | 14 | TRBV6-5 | ASSYSIGGYQETQY
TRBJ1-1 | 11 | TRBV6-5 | ASGRGLNTEAF
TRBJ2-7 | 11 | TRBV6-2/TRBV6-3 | ASSYLGLYEQY
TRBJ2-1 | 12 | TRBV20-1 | SASPAGGNNEQF
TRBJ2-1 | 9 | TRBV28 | ASSSQLEEF
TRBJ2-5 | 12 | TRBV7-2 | ASSYDGSRRTQY
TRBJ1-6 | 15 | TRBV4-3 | ASSQDRVPSYNSPLH
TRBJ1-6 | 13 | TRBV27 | ASSLSQGDRSPLH
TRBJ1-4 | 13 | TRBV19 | ASSMGLPANEKLF
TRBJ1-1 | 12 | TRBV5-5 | ASSQDRGNTEAF
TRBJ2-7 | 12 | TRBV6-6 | ASSPRTGSYEQY
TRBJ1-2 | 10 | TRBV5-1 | ASSGGDQGYT
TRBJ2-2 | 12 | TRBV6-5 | ASKGASNTGELF
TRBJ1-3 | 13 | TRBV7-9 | ASSLGGLGGNTIY
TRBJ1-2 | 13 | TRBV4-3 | ASSQRRTADYGYT
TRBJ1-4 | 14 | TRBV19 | ASSPRGGGRTEKLF
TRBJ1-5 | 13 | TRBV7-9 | ASSLEGHGNQPQH
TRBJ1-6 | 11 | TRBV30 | AWLPTGGSPLH
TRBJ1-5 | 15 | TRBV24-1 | ATLPGQGVFGYQPQH
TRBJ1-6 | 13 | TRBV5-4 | ASSLGDSGNSPLH
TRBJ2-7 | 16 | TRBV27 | ASRPVLPPGQRPYEQY
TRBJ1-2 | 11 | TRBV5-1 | ASSSGQPLGYT
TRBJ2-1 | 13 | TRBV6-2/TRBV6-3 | ASSITGGVNNEQF
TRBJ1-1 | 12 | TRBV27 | ASSLLGTATEAF
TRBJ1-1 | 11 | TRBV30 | AWSVQSNTEAF
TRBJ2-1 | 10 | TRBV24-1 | ATSDGANEQF
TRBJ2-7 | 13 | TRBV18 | ASSPRHDSPYEQY
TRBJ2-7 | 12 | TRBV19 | ASSQGPTTGEQY
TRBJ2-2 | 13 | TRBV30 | AWSGSLAGVGELF
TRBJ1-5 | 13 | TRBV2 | ASSEEEWEHQPQH
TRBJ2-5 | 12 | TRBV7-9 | ASSLGGSGETQY
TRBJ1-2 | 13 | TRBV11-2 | ASSLNRAANYGYT
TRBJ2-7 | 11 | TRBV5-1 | ASSRGERYEQY
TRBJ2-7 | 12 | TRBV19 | ASSRDRGAYEQY
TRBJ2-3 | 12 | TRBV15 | ATSGVLGTDTQY
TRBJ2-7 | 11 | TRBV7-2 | ASSLSGGPEQY
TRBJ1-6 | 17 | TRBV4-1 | ASSQAGVSTQSYNSPLH
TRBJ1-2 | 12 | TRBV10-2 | ASSALTGLMGYT
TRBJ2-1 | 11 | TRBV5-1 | ASSLGAGEGQF
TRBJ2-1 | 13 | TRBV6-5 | ASKSGQGIDNEQF
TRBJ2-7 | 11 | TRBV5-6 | ASSLTVSYEQY